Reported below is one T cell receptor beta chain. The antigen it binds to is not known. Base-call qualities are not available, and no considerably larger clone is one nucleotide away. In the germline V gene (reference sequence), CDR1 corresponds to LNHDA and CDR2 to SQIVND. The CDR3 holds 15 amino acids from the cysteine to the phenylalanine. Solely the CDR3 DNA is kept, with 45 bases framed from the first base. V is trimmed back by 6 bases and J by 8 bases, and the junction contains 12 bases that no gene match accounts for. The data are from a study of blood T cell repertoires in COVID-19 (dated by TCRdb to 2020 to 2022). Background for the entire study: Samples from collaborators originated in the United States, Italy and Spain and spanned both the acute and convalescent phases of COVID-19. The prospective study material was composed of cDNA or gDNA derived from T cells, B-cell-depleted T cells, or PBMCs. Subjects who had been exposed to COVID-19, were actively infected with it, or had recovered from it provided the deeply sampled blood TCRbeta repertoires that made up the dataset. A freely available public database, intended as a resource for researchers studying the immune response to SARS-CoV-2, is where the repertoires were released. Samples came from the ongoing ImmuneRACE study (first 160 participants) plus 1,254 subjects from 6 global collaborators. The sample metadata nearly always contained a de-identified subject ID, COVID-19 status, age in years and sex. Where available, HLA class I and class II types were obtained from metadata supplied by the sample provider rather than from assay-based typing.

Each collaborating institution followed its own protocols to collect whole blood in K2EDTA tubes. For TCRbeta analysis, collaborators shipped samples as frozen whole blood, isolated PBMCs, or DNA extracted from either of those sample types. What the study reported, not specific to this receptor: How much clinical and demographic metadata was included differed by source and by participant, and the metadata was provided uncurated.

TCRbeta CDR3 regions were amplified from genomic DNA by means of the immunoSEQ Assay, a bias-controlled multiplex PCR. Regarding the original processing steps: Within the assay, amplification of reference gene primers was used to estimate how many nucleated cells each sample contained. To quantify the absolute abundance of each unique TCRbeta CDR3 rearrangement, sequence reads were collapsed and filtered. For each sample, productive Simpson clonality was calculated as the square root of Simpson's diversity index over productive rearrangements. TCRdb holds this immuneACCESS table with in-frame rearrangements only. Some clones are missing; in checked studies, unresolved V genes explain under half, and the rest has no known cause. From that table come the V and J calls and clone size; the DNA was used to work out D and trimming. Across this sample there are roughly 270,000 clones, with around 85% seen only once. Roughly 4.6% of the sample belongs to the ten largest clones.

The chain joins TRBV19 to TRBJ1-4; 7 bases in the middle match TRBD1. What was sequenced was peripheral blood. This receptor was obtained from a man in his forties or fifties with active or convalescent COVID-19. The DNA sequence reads TGTGCCAGTAGGAGTAGGCGGGACAGAGGGGAAAAACTGTTTTTT. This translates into CASRSRRDRGEKLFF.